The rows below give T cell receptor beta chains drawn from one sample of a study of cytomegalovirus exposure and HLA in healthy donors. Using immunoSEQ multiplex PCR, the repertoire was profiled, and TCRdb retains in-frame clones only, with some absent. This sample carries 150,000 to 200,000 clones, 70% to 80% of them seen once, and the ten largest clones take nearly 0.4%. The sequenced sample consisted of PBMCs. These receptors came from a male donor in good health and CMV-seropositive. The CDR3 runs from the conserved cysteine through the conserved F or W. The D gene is left open where the match is weak.

TRBJ1-4 TRBD1 TRBV19 CASSMGDRGSEKLFF
TRBJ2-2 NA TRBV27 CASSLNGGGITGELFF
TRBJ1-5 TRBD1 TRBV5-3 CARSAQDSQGGYSNQPQHF
TRBJ2-7 NA TRBV28 CASIADTYEQYF
TRBJ1-5 NA TRBV6-6 CATTLGTYSNQPQHF
TRBJ1-6 NA TRBV7-2 CASNIKGSPLHF
TRBJ2-2 NA TRBV4-3 CASSQELRVYGELFF
TRBJ1-4 NA TRBV4-3 CASSLSPRGWGEKLFF
TRBJ1-1 TRBD1 TRBV6-4 CASRRTGSGSEAFF
TRBJ2-5 TRBD1 TRBV5-5 CASSLVPGQEETQYF
TRBJ2-3 NA TRBV30 CAWRIGGSTDTQYF
TRBJ2-1 TRBD2 TRBV5-4 CASSLEAGGNEQFF
TRBJ1-2 NA TRBV10-3 CAISSTVQGGDGYTF
TRBJ1-3 TRBD1 TRBV7-2 CASSLEDRGRGNTIYF
TRBJ2-1 NA TRBV9 CASSLLAGPYNEQFF
TRBJ2-3 NA TRBV27 CASKPGGTDTQYF
TRBJ2-5 TRBD2 TRBV2 CASSLRLAGMETQYF
TRBJ2-7 NA TRBV7-9 CASSPRTGDEQYF